This T cell receptor (beta chain) was observed in a study of blood T cell repertoires in COVID-19. The overall study: Some COVID-19 samples were acute and others convalescent; all came from the United States, Italy and Spain. PBMCs, B-cell-depleted T cells, or T cells provided the cDNA or gDNA that made up the material.

Trimming left V 0 bases short and J 0 bases short, with 9 bases between. Germline V lookup: CDR1 SGHAT, CDR2 FQNNGV. The CDR3 is made up of 16 amino acids. In the authors' methods: Nucleated cell counts were estimated from reference gene primer amplification. The data were produced by immunoSEQ multiplex PCR, yet TCRdb's version contains in-frame clones alone and is incomplete. The DNA gave D and trimming, while V, J and clone size come from that table. Among roughly 220,000 clones listed, 86% were seen once. This clonotype was obtained from a man in his thirties or forties who had recovered from COVID-19. Sequences were obtained from peripheral blood. The J gene is TRBJ1-3, the V gene TRBV11-2, with D perhaps TRBD1 (6 bases). DNA of the CDR3: TGTGCCAGCAGCTTAGAGGGGGCGTACTCTGGAAACACCATATATTTT. Its translation: CASSLEGAYSGNTIYF.